This T cell receptor beta chain is from a study of post-analysis software for immune sequencing data (dated by TCRdb to the mid-2010s). As for the study more broadly: Disease courses on record covered relapsing-remitting, secondary progressive and progressive-relapsing multiple sclerosis, though some patients had no subtype annotation. The patient repertoires were compared against some twelve previously published healthy control repertoires obtained from donors aged 6 to 25 years. A subset of samples was prepared in parallel using single-end sample barcoding, then pooled and co-amplified after Illumina adapter ligation. Overall results and qualifications from the work: Strong co-clustering of samples prepared in the same batch was shown by direct clustering with F measure, prompting a batch-effect correction. Significantly lower normalized Chao1 diversity was found in multiple sclerosis patients than in controls, suggesting substantial peripheral T-cell clonal expansion. The multiple sclerosis patient group was slightly younger than the control group. Several TRBV segments, including TRBV5-6, TRBV5-1 and TRBV20-1, were significantly more frequent in patients than controls.

Its CDR3 holds 16 amino acids, cysteine through phenylalanine. CDR3 DNA only is kept here, 48 bases in frame from base 1. The germline V gene (reference sequence) specifies LGHDT as CDR1 and YNNKEL as CDR2. V is cut by 1 base and J by 0 bases, and the space between the germline ends is 12 bases. The method was PCR. Sequencer: Illumina HiSeq 2500. To reduce PCR and sequencing biases, unique molecular identifiers were built into the TCR beta cDNA libraries. Some 500,000 cDNA molecules were obtained for every 1 to 10 million input T cells, so each molecule roughly corresponded to one T cell. The patient libraries were prepared and sequenced using the same protocol as the earlier healthy control dataset. Within a given batch, samples were prepared together, multiplexed and sequenced on the same HiSeq lane. The authors' pipeline ran thus. Raw barcoded reads were processed with MIGEC, discarding single-read molecular identifier groups before consensus assembly and CDR3 extraction. Clonotype tables were post-analysed with VDJtools, and diversity was normalized by down-sampling all datasets to the smallest sample size. In repertoire overlap clustering, CDR3 amino acid sequences, but not nucleotide sequences, were matched to correct batch-related cross-sample contamination. TCRdb reworked the public reads: Q25 trimming with fastp, MiXCR clone assembly, productive beta chains retained. One record per CDR3 amino acid sequence lists the most common genes and DNA. TCRdb assigned the V and J calls; the authors' analysis was not used. Counted in this sample were roughly 540,000 distinct CDR3 sequences; 30% to 40% of them appeared once. The ten largest clones add up to around 5.9% of the sample.

To demonstrate the VDJtools post-analysis software, TCR beta repertoires were profiled from the peripheral blood of 13 young patients with multiple sclerosis. The multiple sclerosis patients were children and adolescents between roughly 6 and 17 years of age. Regarding this clonotype: Its antigen is not yet known. The input lacks base qualities; no much larger clone sits a single base away.

Sequenced sample: blood. The receptor was isolated from a girl younger than 18 with multiple sclerosis. The chain is made from TRBV3-1 and TRBJ1-1; TRBD1 is a weak D gene call, 5 bases matching. The sequenced DNA is TGTGCCAGCAGCCAAGGGGTGGCAGGGATGAACACTGAAGCTTTCTTT. Translation gives CASSQGVAGMNTEAFF.